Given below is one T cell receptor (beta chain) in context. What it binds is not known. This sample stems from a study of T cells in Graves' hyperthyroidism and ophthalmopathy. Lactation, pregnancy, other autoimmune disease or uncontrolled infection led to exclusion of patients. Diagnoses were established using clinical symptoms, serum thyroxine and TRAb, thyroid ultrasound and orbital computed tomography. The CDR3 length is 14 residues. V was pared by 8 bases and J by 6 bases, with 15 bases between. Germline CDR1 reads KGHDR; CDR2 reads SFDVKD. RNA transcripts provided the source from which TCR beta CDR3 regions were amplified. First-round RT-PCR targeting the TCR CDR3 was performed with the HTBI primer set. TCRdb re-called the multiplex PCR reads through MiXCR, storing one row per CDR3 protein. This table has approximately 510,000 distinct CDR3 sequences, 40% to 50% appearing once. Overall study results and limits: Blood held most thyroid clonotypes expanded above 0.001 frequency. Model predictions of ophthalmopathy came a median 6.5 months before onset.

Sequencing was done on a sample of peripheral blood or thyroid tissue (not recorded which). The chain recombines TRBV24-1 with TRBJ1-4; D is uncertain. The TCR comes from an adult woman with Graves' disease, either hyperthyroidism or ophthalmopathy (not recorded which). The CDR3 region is CATIEAGRDEKLFF. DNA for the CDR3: TGTGCCACCATAGAGGCGGGCCGGGATGAAAAACTGTTTTTT.